Reported below is one T cell receptor beta chain. Its antigen is unknown. No much larger clone exists at a distance of one base, and base qualities are not known. Including the terminal cysteine and phenylalanine, the CDR3 comprises 14 residues. Here the CDR3 DNA is all that survives: 42 bases in frame from base 1. The germline V gene (reference sequence) yields SEHNR for CDR1 and FQNEAQ for CDR2. Deletion took 4 bases off V and 5 bases off J, with a span of 15 bases between the germline ends. TCR beta CDR3 regions were amplified from genomic DNA with the immunoSEQ assay, a bias-controlled multiplex PCR using V- and J-specific primers. A second PCR step added a proprietary barcode and Illumina adapter sequences to the CDR3 amplicons. An Illumina MiSeq instrument was used for sequencing of the CDR3 libraries. The study's own analysis went as follows. Export and quality control were performed with immunoSEQ Analyzer 3.0, and downstream analyses were performed with R Bioconductor and Immunarch. Only productive rearrangements in the normalized downsampled data set were used to calculate repertoire metrics. In the normalized cohort, a clonotype counted as pathologically expanded if the clonotype was larger than 5 templates. Repertoire diversity was measured with the Inverse Simpson Index. CMV-specificity analyses were carried out on the non-normalized data set to capture all clonotypes. Not all clones reach the TCRdb copy of this immuneACCESS table, which keeps in-frame sequences only. Checked studies attribute under half of the gap to unresolved V genes and leave the rest unexplained. V and J calls and clone size follow that table, whereas D and trimming were derived from the DNA. The sample table records some 2,500 clones; approximately 84% of these occur just once. The top ten clonotypes cover 33% of the sample.

The time point tag for this specimen amounts to: 180 days after allo-HCT. Blood from recipients was drawn roughly 28 days before transplant, then again at days 30, 100 and 180 after transplant. Using Nuclei Lysis Solution, genomic DNA was extracted from unfractionated peripheral blood mononuclear cells that were either fresh or cryopreserved. This specimen comes from a study of T cell clonotyping in hematopoietic cell transplantation (dated by TCRdb to the early 2020s). At the level of the whole study: The study collected 120 to 150 blood samples from about 40 consecutive transplant recipients and their related donors. Patient recruitment ran from late 2015 to January 2017, and follow-up continued until late 2020 or death.

The research as a whole found: Just a small fraction of recipient repertoires overlapped with donor repertoires, and more than 97% appeared de novo at the given depth. The sample size was limited, and CD4 and CD8 repertoire contributions could not be separated because cells were not sorted. Donor and pretransplant recipient Inverse Simpson Index values predicted broader posttransplant TCR repertoire diversity. After transplant, TCR diversity in recipients dropped, and pathologically expanded clonotypes climbed progressively between day 30 and day 180.

The sample consisted of peripheral blood mononuclear cells, taken 180 days after allogeneic stem cell transplant. The TCR was taken from a male patient aged 55-69 years who had an allogeneic stem cell transplant, so T cells may come from the graft donor. Some clones in this sample may be carry-over from other donors' samples. The chain uses TRBV7-9 and TRBJ2-7; the D gene remains uncertain. The CDR3 protein sequence reads: CASSSAVYLDEQYF. The nucleotide sequence reads TGTGCCAGCAGCTCCGCCGTTTATCTTGACGAGCAGTACTTC.